This record concerns one T cell receptor (beta chain) sequence. The antigen is not known. These data belong to a study of cytomegalovirus exposure and HLA in healthy donors. Each of the donors was a healthy bone marrow donor. The PCR had 60 Vbeta and 13 Jbeta primers. Generated by immunoSEQ multiplex PCR, the TCRdb table keeps only in-frame clones and is missing some. The table records over 110,000 clones, around 79% of them present only once. The CDR3 is made up of 15 amino acids. V gave up 5 bases and J gave up 3 bases; unmatched junction bases: 7. Germline V lookup: CDR1 SNHLY, CDR2 FYNNEI. Study-wide results and limits: TCR beta V segments were, for the most part, productive about 87% or about 30% of the time in an earlier analysis. Cytomegalovirus status was reportedly diagnosed by the classifier with high specificity and sensitivity. In vitro work confirmed that a few CMV-associated chains recognize CMV antigens.

The sequencing sample was made of PBMCs. This sequence joins TRBV2 and TRBJ1-5; the match to TRBD1 covers 7 bases. The sequence derives from a female donor in good health and CMV-seronegative. CDR3 protein: CASSRGQVSNQPQHF. CDR3 bases: TGTGCCAGCAGTCGAGGACAGGTATCCAATCAGCCCCAGCATTTT.